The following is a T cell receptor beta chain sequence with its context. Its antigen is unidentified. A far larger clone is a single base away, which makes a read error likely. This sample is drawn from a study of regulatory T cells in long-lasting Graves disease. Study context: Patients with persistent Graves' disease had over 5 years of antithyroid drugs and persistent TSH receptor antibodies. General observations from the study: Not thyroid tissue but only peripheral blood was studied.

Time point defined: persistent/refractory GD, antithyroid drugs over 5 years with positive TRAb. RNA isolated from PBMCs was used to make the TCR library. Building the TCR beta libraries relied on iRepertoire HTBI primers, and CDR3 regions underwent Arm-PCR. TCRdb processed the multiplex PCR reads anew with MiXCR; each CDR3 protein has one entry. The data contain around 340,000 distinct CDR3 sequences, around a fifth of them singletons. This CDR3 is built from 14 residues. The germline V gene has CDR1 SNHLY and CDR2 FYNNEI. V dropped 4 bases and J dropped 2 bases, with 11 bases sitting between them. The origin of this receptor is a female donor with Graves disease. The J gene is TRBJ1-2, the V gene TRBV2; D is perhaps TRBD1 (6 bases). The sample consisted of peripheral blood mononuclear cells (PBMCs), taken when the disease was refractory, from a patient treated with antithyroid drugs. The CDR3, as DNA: TGTGCCAGCAGTGGGACAGTCCAAAACTATGGCTACACCTTC. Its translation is CASSGTVQNYGYTF.